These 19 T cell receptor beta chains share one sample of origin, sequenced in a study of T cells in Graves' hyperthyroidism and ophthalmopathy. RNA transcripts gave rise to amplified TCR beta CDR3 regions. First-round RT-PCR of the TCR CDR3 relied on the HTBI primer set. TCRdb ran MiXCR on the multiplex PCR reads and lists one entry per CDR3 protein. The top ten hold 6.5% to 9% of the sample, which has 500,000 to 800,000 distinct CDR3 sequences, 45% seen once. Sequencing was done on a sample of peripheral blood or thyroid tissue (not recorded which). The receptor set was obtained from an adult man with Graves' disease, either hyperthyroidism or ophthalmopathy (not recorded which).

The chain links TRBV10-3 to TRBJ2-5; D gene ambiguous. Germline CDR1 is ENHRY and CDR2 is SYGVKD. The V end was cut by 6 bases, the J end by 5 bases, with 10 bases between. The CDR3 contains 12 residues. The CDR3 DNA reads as TGTGCCATCAGCGCCGGGCTGGAGACCCAGTACTTC. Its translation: CAISAGLETQYF.

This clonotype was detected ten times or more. The CDR3 loop reads CASSSGQTGGGYTF. The CDR3 DNA reads TGTGCCAGCAGCTCGGGACAAACTGGAGGAGGCTACACCTTC. This chain links TRBV7-8 with TRBJ1-2; D might be TRBD1 (6 bases). CDR3 length: 14 amino acids. Trimming pared 4 bases from V and 8 bases from J, leaving 17 bases between. Germline assignment: CDR1 SGHVS and CDR2 FQNEAQ.

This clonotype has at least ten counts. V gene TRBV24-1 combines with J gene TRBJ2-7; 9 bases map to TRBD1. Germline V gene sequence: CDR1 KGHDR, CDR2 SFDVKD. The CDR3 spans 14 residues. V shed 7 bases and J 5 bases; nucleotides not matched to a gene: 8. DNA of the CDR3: TGTGCCACCAGCCCCGGACAGGGGATAGACGAGCAGTACTTC. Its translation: CATSPGQGIDEQYF.

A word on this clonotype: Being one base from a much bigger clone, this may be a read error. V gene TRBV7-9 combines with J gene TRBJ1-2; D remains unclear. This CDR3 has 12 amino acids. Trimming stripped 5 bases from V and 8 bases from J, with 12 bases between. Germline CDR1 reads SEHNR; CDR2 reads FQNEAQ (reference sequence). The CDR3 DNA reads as TGTGCCAGCAGCCAAGTCCCCAGCGGCTACACCTTC. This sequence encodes CASSQVPSGYTF.

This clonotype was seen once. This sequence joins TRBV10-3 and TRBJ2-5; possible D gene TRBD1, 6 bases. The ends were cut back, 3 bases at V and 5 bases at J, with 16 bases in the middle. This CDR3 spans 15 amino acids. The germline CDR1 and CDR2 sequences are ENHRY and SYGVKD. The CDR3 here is CAISDASRGRETQYF. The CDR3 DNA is TGTGCCATCAGTGATGCCAGCAGGGGTCGGGAGACCCAGTACTTC.

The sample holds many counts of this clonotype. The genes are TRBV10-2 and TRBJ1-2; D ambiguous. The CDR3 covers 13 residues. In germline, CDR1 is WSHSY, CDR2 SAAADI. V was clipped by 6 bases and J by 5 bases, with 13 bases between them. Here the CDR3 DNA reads TGCGCCAGCAGGGACGCCGGACTTTATGGCTACACCTTC. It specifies CASRDAGLYGYTF.

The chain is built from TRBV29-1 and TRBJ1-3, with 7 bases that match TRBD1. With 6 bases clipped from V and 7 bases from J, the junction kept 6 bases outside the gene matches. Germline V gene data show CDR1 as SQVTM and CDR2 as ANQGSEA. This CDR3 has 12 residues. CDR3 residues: CSVGDSQNTIYF. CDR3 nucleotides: TGCAGCGTGGGGGACAGCCAGAACACCATATATTTT.

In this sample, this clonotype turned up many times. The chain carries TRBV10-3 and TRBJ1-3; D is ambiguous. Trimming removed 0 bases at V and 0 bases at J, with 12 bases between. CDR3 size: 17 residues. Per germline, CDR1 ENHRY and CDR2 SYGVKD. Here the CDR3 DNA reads TGTGCCATCAGTGAGTCGATCGGCTCGGGCTCTGGAAACACCATATATTTT. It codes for CAISESIGSGSGNTIYF.

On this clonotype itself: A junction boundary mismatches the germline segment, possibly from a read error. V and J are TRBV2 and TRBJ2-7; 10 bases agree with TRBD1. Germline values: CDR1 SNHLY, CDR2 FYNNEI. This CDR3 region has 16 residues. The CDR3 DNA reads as TGTGCCACCAGTGAGACAGGGGGCCTCCACTCCTACGAGCAGTACTTC. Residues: CATSETGGLHSYEQYF.

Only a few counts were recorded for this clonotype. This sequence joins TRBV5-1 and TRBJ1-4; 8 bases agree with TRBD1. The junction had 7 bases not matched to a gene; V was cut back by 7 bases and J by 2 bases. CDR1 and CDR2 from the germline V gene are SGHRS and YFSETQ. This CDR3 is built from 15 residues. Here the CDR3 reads CASAQTGATNEKLFF. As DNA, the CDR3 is TGCGCCAGCGCACAGACAGGGGCTACTAATGAAAAACTGTTTTTT.

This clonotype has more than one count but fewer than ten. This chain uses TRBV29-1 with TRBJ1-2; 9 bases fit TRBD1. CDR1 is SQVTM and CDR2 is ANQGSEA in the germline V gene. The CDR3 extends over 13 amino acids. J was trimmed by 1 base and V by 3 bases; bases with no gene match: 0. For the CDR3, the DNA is TGCAGCGTTGAGGACAGGGGTAACTATGGCTACACCTTC. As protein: CSVEDRGNYGYTF.

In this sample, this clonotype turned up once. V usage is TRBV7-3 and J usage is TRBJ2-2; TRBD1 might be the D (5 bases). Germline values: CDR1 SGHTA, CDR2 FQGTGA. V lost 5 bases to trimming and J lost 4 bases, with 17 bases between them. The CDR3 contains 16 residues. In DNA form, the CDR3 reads TGTGCCAGCAGCAGAAAGAGGCAGGGTGCCACCGGGGAGCTGTTTTTT. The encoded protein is CASSRKRQGATGELFF.

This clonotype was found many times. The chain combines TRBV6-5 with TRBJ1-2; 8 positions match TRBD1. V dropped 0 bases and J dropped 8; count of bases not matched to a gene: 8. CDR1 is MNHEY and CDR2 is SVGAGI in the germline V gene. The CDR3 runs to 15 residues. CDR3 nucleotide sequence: TGTGCCAGCAGTTACTCGGGAGGACAGGGCGGGGGCTACACCTTC. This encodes CASSYSGGQGGGYTF.

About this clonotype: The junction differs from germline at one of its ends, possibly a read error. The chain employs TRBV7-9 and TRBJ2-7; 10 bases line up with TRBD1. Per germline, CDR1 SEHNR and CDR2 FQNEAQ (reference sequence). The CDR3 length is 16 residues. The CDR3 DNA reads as TGTGCCAGCAGCCCTGAGGGGGACAGGGGCTCCCACGAGCAGTACTTC. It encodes CASSPEGDRGSHEQYF.

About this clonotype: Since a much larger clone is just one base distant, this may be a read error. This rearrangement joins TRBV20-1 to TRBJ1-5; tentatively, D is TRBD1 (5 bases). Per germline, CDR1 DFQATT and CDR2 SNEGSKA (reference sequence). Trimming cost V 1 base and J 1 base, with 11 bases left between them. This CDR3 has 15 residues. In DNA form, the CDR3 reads TGCAGTGCTAGAGGGGGCGGGGGAAGCAATCAGCCCCAGCATTTT. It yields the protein CSARGGGGSNQPQHF.

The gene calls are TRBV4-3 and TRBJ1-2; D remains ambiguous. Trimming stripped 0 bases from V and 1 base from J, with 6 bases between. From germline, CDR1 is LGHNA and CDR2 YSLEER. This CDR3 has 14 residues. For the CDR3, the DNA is TGCGCCAGCAGCCAAGATCCGGTTAACTATGGCTACACCTTC. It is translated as CASSQDPVNYGYTF.

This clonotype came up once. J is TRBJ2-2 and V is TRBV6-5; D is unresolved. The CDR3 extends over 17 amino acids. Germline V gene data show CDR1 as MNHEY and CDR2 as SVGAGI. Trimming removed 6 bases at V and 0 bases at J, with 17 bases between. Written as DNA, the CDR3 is TGTGCCAGCAGCCACATAATCCACGCGACGAACACCGGGGAGCTGTTTTTT. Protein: CASSHIIHATNTGELFF.

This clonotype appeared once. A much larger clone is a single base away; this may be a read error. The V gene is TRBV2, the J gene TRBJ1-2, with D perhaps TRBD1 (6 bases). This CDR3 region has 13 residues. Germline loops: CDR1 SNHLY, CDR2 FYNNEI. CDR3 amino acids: CASRETGVYGYIF. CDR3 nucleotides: TGTGCCAGCAGAGAGACAGGCGTCTATGGCTACATCTTC.

The CDR3 DNA sequence: TGCAGTGCTAGTAGTGTGACTAGCGGGTGGGAGACCCAGCATTTT. Protein sequence: CSASSVTSGWETQHF. The genes are TRBV20-1 and TRBJ1-5, with D unclear. CDR1 and CDR2 from the germline V gene are DFQATT and SNEGSKA (reference sequence). This CDR3 is built from 15 residues. V was pared by 3 bases and J by 11 bases, with 23 bases between.